This T cell receptor (beta chain) derives from a study of blood T cell repertoires in COVID-19 (TCRdb year 2020). For the study in its entirety: Samples from collaborators originated in the United States, Italy and Spain and spanned both the acute and convalescent phases of COVID-19. The prospective study material was composed of cDNA or gDNA derived from T cells, B-cell-depleted T cells, or PBMCs. Deeply sampled blood TCRbeta repertoires from subjects exposed to, actively infected with, or recovered from COVID-19 were included in the dataset. The repertoires were released in a freely available public database intended as a resource for research on the immune response to SARS-CoV-2. Samples were obtained from the ongoing ImmuneRACE study (first 160 participants) and from some 1,300 subjects provided by 6 global collaborators. Sample metadata almost always included a de-identified subject ID, COVID-19 status, age in years and sex. Where available, HLA class I and class II types were taken from metadata supplied by the sample provider and were not determined by assay-based typing.

The immunoSEQ Assay, a bias-controlled multiplex PCR, was used to amplify TCRbeta CDR3 regions from genomic DNA. The paper's processing steps were these. Nucleated cell counts per sample were estimated from amplification of reference gene primers within the assay. To quantify the absolute abundance of each unique TCRbeta CDR3 rearrangement, sequence reads were collapsed and filtered. For each sample, productive Simpson clonality was calculated by taking the square root of Simpson's diversity index across productive rearrangements. This immuneACCESS table, as held by TCRdb, lists in-frame sequences with V and J called but not all clones. Of the missing ones, under half trace to an unresolved V gene in checked studies; the others have no known cause. V and J calls and clone size come straight from that table; D and trimming were deduced from the DNA. This sample is represented by fewer than 250,000 clones; 85% of them were singletons. Around 6.8% of the sample is in the top ten clones.

The V end gives up 9 bases and the J end 7 bases, leaving 7 bases in the junction not matched to a gene. CDR1 and CDR2, per the germline V gene, are KGHDR and SFDVKD. The CDR3 has 13 amino acids, counting the end cysteine and phenylalanine. CDR3 DNA is the only sequence kept; it has 39 bases, read in frame from the first base. Turning to this clone: No cognate antigen has been identified for it. No much larger clonotype is one base removed from it; base qualities were not supplied.

The paper as a whole reports these results and caveats: Clinical and demographic metadata were provided uncurated, with the amount varying by source and participant.

The collaborating institutions used their own protocols to collect whole blood in K2EDTA tubes. For TCRbeta analysis, collaborators shipped samples as frozen whole blood, isolated PBMCs, or DNA extracted from either of those sample types. The source is a woman aged 60 to 75 with active or convalescent COVID-19. The V gene is TRBV24-1 and the J gene is TRBJ2-2; 7 central nucleotides agree with TRBD1. Sequenced: peripheral blood. The DNA sequence is as follows: TGTGCCACCGAACAGGGGCGGGTCGGGGAGCTGTTTTTT. Its product reads: CATEQGRVGELFF.